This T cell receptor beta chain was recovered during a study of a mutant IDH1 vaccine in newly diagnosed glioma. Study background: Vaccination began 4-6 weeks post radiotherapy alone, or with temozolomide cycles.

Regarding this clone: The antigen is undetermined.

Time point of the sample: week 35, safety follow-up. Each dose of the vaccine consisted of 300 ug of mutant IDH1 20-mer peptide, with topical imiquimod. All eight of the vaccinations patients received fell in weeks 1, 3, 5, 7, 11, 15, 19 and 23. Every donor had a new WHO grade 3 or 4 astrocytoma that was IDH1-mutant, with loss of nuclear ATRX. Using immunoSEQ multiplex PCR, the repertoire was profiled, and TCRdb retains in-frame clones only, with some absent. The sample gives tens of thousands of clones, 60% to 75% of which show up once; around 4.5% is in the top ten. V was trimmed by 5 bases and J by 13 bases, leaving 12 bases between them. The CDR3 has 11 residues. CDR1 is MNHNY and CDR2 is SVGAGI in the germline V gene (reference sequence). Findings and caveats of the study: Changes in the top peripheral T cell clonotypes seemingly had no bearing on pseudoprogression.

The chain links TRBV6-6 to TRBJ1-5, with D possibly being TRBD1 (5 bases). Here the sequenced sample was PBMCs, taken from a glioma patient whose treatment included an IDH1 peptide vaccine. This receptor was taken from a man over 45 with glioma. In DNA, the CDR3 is TGTGCCAGCAGTACCCAGGGTAGTCAGCATTTT. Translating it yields CASSTQGSQHF.